This T cell receptor beta chain was identified in a study of blood T cell repertoires in COVID-19. Study summary: COVID-19 samples, acute and convalescent, were from the United States, Italy and Spain. T cells, B-cell-depleted T cells, or PBMCs supplied cDNA or gDNA.

Authors' methods: Estimation of nucleated cell counts was performed using reference gene primer amplification. Measured with immunoSEQ multiplex PCR; TCRdb has only the in-frame clones, and not every one. V and J calls and clone size are copied from that table; D and trimming were computed from the DNA. The sample comprises nearly 200,000 clones, more than 70% of which are singletons, and approximately 5.6% rests with the top ten. The material sequenced was peripheral blood. This receptor was taken from a woman in her forties who had recovered from COVID-19.

CDR3 residues: CASSQDMDYYGYTF. DNA for the CDR3: TGTGCCAGCAGCCAAGATATGGACTACTATGGCTACACCTTC. This sequence joins TRBV14 and TRBJ1-2; D uncertain. This CDR3 has 14 residues. Trimming stripped 0 bases from V and 3 bases from J, with 8 bases between. CDR1 SGHDN and CDR2 FVKESK come from the germline V gene.